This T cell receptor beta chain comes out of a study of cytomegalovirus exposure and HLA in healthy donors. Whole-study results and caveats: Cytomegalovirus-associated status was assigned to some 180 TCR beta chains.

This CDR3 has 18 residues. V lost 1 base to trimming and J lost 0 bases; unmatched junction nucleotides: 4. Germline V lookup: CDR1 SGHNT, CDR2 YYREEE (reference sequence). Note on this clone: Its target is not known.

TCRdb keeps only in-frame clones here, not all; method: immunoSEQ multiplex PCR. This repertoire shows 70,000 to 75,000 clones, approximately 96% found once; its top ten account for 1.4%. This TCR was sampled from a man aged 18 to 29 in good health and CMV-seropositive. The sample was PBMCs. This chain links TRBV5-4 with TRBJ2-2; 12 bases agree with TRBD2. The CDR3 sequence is CASSLRGLAGTNTGELFF. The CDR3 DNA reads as TGTGCCAGCAGCTTGAGAGGACTAGCGGGAACGAACACCGGGGAGCTGTTTTTT.